This TCR beta chain was recorded in a study of cytotoxic CD8 clonotypes in ibrutinib-treated CLL. Study observations and caveats: Clonality increased with ibrutinib response but returned toward baseline at progression.

Trimming took 0 bases from V and 3 from J, leaving 12 bases between them. CDR3 length equals 15 residues. Germline V gene sequence: CDR1 SGHNT, CDR2 YYREEE (reference sequence). This clone has a count of ten or more. The target antigen is unknown. Data came from immunoSEQ multiplex PCR; TCRdb stores just in-frame clones and leaves some out. The data show 85,000 or so clones, with 79% seen just once and roughly 4.8% held by the top ten. Genomic DNA in an amount of around 2.2 micrograms was extracted from cryopreserved PBMCs and used for the preparation of TCR beta libraries. V usage is TRBV5-4 and J usage is TRBJ1-1; D uncertain. The source of this sequence is a human donor with chronic lymphocytic leukemia. Sequencing was performed on PBMCs, taken after 12 months of ibrutinib treatment. This CDR3 reads CASSLGGSRHTEAFF. The CDR3 DNA reads TGTGCCAGCAGCTTGGGAGGGAGTCGGCACACTGAAGCTTTCTTT. Looking up the rest from reference TRBV5-4 and TRBJ1-1 gives the full variable domain: ETGVTQSPTHLIKTRGQQVTLRCSSQSGHNTVSWYQQALGQGPQFIFQYYREEENGRGNFPPRFSGLQFPNYSSELNVNALELDDSALYLCASSLGGSRHTEAFFGQGTRLTVV.